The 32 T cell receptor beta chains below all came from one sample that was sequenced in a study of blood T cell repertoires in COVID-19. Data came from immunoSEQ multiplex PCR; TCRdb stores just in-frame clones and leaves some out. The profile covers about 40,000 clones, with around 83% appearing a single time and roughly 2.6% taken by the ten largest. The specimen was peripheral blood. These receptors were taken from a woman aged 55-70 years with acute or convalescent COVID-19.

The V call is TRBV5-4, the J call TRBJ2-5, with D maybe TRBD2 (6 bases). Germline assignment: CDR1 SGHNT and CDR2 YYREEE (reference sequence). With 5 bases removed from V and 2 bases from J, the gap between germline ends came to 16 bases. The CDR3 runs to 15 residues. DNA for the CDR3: TGTGCCAGCAGGACCGCGGGGAGATCTCAAGAGACCCAGTACTTC. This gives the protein CASRTAGRSQETQYF.

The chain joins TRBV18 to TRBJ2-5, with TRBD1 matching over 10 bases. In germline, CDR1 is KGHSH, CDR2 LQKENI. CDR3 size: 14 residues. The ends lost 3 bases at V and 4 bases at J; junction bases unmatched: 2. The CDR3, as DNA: TGTGCCAGCTCACCCGACAGGGGGCTAGAGACCCAGTACTTC. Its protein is CASSPDRGLETQYF.

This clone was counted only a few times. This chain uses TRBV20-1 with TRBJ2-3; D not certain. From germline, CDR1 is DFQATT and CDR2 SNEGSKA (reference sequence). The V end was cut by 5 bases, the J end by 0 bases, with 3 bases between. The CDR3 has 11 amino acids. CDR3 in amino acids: CSARSTDTQYF. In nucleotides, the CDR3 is TGCAGTGCTCGTAGCACAGATACGCAGTATTTT.

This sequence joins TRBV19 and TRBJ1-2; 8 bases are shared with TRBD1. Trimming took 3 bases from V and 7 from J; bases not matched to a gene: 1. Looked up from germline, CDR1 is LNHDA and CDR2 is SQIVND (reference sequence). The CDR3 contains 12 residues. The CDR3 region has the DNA TGTGCCAGTAGTATGGACAGGGTTGGCTACACCTTC. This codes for CASSMDRVGYTF.

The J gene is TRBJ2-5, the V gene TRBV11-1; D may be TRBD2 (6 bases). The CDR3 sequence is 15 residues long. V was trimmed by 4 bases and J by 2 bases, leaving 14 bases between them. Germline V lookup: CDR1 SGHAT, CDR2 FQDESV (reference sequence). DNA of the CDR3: TGTGCCAGCAGCTCGGGACCCGGGGGACAAGAGACCCAGTACTTC. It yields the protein CASSSGPGGQETQYF.

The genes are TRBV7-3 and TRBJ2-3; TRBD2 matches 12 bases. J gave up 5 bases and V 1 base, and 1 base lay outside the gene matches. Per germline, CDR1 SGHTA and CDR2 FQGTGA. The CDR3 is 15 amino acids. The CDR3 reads CASSLMGLAGDTQYF. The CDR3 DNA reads TGTGCCAGCAGCTTAATGGGACTAGCGGGAGATACGCAGTATTTT.

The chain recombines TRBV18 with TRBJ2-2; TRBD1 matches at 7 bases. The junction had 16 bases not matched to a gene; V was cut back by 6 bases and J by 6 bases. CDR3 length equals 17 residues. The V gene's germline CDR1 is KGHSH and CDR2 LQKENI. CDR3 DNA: TGTGCCAGCTCCAGGTGGTCCTTCGCAGGGGGACCCGGGGAGCTGTTTTTT. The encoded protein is CASSRWSFAGGPGELFF.

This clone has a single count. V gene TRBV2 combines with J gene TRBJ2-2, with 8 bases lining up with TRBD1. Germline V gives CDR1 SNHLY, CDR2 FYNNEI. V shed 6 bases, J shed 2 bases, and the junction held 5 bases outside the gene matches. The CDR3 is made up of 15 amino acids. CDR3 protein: CASSLDRANTGELFF. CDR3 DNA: TGTGCCAGCAGCCTGGACAGGGCCAACACCGGGGAGCTGTTTTTT.

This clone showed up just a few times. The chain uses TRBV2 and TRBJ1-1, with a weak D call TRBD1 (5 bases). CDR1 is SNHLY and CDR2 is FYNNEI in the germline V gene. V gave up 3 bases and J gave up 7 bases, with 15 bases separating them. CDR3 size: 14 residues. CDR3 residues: CASSELQGENEAFF. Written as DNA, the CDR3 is TGTGCCAGCAGTGAGCTCCAGGGTGAAAATGAAGCTTTCTTT.

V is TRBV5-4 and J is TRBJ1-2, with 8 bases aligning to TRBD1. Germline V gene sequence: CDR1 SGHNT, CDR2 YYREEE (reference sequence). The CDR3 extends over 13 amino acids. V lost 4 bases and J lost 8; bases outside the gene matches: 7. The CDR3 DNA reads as TGTGCCAGCAGCCTAGTGACAGGGGACGGCTACACCTTC. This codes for CASSLVTGDGYTF.

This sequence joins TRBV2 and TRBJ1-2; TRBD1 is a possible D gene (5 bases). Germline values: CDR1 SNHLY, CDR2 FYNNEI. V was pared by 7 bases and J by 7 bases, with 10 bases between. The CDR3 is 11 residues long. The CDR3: CASTGGSGYTF. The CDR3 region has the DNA TGTGCCAGCACCGGGGGTTCTGGCTACACCTTC.

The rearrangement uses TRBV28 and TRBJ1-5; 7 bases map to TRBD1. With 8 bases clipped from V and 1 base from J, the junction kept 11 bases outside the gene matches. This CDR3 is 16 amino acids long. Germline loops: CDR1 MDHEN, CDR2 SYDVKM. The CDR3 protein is CASADRRVSSNQPQHF. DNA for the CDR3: TGTGCCAGCGCGGACAGGAGGGTTTCCAGCAATCAGCCCCAGCATTTT.

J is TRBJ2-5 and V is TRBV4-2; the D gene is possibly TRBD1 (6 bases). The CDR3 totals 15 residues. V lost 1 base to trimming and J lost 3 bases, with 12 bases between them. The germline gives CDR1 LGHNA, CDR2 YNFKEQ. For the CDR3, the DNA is TGTGCCAGCAGCCAAGGGGGGCAGGGAGAAGAGACCCAGTACTTC. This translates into CASSQGGQGEETQYF.

The DNA for the CDR3 is TGTGCCACCAGTGCAGGGATCGGGAGGCAATCTGGCTACACCTTC. Protein product: CATSAGIGRQSGYTF. The chain is built from TRBV24-1 and TRBJ1-2; D possibly corresponds to TRBD1 (5 bases). The germline V gene has CDR1 KGHDR and CDR2 SFDVKD. This CDR3 contains 15 residues. V lost 5 bases, J lost 7 bases, and 19 bases lay in between.

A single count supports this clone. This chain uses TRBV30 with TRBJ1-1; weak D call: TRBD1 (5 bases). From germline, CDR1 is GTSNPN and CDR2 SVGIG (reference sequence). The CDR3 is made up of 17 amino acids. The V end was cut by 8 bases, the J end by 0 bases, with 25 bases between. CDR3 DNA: TGTGCCGGAAATAGGGGCAGGCAGATACTAATGAACACTGAAGCTTTCTTT. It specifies CAGNRGRQILMNTEAFF.

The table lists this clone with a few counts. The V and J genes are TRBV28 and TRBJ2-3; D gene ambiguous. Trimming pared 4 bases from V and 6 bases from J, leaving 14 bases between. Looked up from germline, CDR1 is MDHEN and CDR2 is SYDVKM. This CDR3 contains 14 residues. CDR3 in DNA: TGTGCCAGCAGTTCCGGTGGAGTCTCGGATACGCAGTATTTT. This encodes CASSSGGVSDTQYF.

The CDR3 bases are TGTGCCAGCAACCCAGGGGGCGGGCGCAATTCACCCCTCCACTTT. As protein: CASNPGGGRNSPLHF. V gene TRBV3-1 (or the pseudogene TRBV3-2) combines with J gene TRBJ1-6; 8 bases fit TRBD1. The CDR3 runs 15 residues. The germline V gene encodes CDR1 LGHDT and CDR2 YNNKEL (reference sequence). V lost 7 bases to trimming and J lost 7 bases; unmatched junction nucleotides: 9.

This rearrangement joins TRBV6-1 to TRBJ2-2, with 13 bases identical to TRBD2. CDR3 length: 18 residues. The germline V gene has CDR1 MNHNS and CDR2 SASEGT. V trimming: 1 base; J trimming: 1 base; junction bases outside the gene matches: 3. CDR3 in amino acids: CASSEELAGGWNTGELFF. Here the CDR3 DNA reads TGTGCCAGCAGTGAAGAACTAGCGGGGGGGTGGAACACCGGGGAGCTGTTTTTT.

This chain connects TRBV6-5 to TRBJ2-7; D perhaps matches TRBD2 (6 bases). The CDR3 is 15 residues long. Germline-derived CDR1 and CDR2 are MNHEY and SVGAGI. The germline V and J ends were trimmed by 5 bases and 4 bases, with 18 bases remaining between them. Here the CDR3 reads CASSPTSREAYEQYF. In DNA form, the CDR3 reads TGTGCCAGCAGTCCTACTTCCAGGGAGGCTTACGAGCAGTACTTC.

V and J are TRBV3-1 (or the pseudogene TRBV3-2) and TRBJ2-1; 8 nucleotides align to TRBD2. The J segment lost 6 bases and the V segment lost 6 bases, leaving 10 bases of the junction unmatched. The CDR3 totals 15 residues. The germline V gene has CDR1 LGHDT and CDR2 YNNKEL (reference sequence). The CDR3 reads CASRAVETSGNEQFF. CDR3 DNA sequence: TGTGCCAGCAGGGCGGTGGAAACTAGCGGCAATGAGCAGTTCTTC.

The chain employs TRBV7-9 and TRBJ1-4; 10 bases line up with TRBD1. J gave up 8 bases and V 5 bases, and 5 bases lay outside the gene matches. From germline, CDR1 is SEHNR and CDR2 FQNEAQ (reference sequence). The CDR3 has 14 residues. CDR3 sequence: CASSQGQGKEKLFF. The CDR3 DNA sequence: TGTGCCAGCAGCCAGGGACAGGGGAAAGAAAAACTGTTTTTT.

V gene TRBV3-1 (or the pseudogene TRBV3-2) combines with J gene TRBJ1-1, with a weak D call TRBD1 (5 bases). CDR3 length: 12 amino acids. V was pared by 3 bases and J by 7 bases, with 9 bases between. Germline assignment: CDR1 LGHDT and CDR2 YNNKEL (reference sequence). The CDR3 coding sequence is TGTGCCAGCAGCCACGGGACTCGTGAAGCTTTCTTT. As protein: CASSHGTREAFF.

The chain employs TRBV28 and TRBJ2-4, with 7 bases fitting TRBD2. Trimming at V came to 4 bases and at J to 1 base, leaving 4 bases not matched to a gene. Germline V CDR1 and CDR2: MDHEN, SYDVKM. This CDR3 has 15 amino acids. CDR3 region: CASSSGGLAKNIQYF. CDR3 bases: TGTGCCAGCAGTTCGGGGGGTTTGGCCAAAAACATTCAGTACTTC.

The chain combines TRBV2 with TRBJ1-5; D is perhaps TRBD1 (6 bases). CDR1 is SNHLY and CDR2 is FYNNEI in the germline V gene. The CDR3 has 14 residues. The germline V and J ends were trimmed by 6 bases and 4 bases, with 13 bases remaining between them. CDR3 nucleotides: TGTGCCAGCAGCCCCTCGCAGGGGAATCAGCCCCAGCATTTT. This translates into CASSPSQGNQPQHF.

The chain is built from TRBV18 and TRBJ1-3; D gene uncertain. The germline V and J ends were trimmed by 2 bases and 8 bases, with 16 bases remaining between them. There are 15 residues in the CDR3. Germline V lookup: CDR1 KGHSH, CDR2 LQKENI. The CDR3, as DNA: TGTGCCAGCTCACCATCACTGGCAGGCGGGGACACCATATATTTT. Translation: CASSPSLAGGDTIYF.

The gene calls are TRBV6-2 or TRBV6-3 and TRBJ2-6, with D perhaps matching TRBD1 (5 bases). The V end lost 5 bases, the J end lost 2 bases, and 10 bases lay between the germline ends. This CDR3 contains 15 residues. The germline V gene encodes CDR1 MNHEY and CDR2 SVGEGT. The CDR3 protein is CASSREGAGANVLTF. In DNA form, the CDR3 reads TGTGCCAGCAGTAGGGAAGGGGCTGGGGCCAACGTCCTGACTTTC.

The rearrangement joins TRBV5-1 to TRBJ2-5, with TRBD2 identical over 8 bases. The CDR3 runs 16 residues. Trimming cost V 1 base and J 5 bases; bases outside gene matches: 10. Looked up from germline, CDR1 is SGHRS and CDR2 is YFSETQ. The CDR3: CASSLSGSNVGETQYF. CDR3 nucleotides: TGCGCCAGCAGCTTGAGCGGGAGTAATGTTGGCGAGACCCAGTACTTC.

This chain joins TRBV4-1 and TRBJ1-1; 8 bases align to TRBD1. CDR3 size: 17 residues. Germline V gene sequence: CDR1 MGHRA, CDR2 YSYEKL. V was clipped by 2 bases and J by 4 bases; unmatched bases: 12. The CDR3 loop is CASSQLPGQERRTEAFF. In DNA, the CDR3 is TGCGCCAGCAGCCAATTACCGGGACAGGAGAGGCGCACTGAAGCTTTCTTT.

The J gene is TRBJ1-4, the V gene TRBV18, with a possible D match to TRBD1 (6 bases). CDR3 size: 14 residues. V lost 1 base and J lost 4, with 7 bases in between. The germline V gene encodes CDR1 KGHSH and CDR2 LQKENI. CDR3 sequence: CASSPRQDNEKLFF. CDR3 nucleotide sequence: TGTGCCAGCTCACCACGACAGGATAATGAAAAACTGTTTTTT.

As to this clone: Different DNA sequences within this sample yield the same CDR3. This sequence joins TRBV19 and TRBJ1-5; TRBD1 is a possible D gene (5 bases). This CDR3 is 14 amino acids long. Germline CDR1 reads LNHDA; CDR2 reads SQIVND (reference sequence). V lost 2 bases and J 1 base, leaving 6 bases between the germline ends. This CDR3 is CASSIRGSNQPQHF. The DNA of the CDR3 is TGTGCCAGTAGTATAAGGGGCAGCAATCAGCCCCAGCATTTT.

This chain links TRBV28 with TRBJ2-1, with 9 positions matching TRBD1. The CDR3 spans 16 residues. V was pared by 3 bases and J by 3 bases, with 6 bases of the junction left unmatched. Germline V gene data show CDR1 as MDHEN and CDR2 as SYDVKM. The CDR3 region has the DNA TGTGCCAGCAGTTTCTCAGGACAGGGGAACTACAATGAGCAGTTCTTC. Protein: CASSFSGQGNYNEQFF.

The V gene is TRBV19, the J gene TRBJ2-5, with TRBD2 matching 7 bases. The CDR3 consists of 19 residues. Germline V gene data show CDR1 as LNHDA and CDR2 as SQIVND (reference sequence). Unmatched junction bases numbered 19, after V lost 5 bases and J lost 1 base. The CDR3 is CASSRRHYPLAEGQETQYF. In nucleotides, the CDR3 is TGTGCCAGTAGTCGCCGGCACTATCCGCTAGCGGAAGGCCAAGAGACCCAGTACTTC.